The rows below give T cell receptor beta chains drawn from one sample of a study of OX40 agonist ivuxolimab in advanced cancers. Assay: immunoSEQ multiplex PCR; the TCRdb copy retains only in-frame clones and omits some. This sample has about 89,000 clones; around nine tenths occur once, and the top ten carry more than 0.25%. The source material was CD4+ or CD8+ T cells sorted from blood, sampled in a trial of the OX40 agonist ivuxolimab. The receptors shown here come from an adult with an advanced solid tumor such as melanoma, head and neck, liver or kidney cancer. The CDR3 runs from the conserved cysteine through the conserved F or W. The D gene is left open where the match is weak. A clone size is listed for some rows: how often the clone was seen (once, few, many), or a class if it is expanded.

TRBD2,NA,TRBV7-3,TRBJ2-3,CASSLRSSSGGKSTDTQYF,TGTGCCAGCAGCTTACGGTCGTCTAGCGGGGGGAAGAGCACAGATACGCAGTATTTT
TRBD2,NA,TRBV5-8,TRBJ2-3,CASSFIAGGRTDTQYF,TGTGCCAGCAGCTTCATAGCGGGGGGGCGGACAGATACGCAGTATTTT
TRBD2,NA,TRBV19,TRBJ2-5,CASSARGRGVDETQYF,TGTGCCAGTAGTGCCCGGGGGAGGGGCGTGGATGAGACCCAGTACTTC
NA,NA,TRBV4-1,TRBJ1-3,CASSRGGLVLSGNTIYF,TGCGCCAGCAGCCGCGGGGGGTTGGTGCTCTCTGGAAACACCATATATTTT
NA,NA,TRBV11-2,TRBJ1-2,CASSFQGEGGYTF,TGTGCCAGCAGCTTCCAAGGGGAGGGGGGCTACACCTTC
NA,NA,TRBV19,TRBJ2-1,CASRGQGSYSEQFF,TGTGCCAGTAGGGGGCAGGGCTCCTACAGTGAGCAGTTCTTC
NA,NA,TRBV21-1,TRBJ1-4,CASSKKIKLEKLFF,TGTGCCAGCAGCAAAAAAATCAAGTTGGAAAAACTGTTTTTT
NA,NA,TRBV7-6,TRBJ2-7,CASSPGEYEQYF,TGTGCCAGCAGCCCAGGGGAATACGAGCAGTACTTC
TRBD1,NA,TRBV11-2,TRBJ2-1,CASSLGVGQVNEQFF,TGTGCCAGCAGCCTTGGGGTGGGACAGGTCAATGAGCAGTTCTTC
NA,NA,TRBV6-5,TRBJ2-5,CASSYSRTYQETQYF,TGTGCCAGCAGTTACTCAAGGACCTACCAAGAGACCCAGTACTTC
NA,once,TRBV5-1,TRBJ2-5,CASSLGGTANGGTQYF,TGCGCCAGCAGCTTGGGGGGGACGGCCAACGGAGGGACCCAGTACTTC